A single T cell receptor (beta chain) is shown here with its context. Its cognate antigen is unknown. These data come from a study of T cells expressing NK-cell markers. Study summary: Seven of the eight sequenced donors were HCMV-seropositive; one was seronegative. General observations from the study: NKG2C+ dominant clonotype frequencies in 5 or 6 donors were roughly 1.0-7.5% of CD8+ T cells. In a handful of donors, these clonotypes also led the CD3+CD56-NKG2C+ fraction.

TCRdb derives one entry per CDR3 protein from the 5' RACE reads, leaving out DNA. The listing contains hundreds of thousands of distinct CDR3 sequences. Sequenced input: blood T cells: a sorted CD56 or NKG2C T cell subset, CD4+ or CD8+ T cells, or bulk PBMC T cells (not recorded which). The TCR comes from a man between 18 and 35 years old in good health.

CDR3: CASSLTRGTTDTQYF. The V and J genes are TRBV12-3 or TRBV12-4 and TRBJ2-3; TCRdb's D gene call, TRBD1, goes unchecked for lack of DNA. CDR3 length equals 15 residues.